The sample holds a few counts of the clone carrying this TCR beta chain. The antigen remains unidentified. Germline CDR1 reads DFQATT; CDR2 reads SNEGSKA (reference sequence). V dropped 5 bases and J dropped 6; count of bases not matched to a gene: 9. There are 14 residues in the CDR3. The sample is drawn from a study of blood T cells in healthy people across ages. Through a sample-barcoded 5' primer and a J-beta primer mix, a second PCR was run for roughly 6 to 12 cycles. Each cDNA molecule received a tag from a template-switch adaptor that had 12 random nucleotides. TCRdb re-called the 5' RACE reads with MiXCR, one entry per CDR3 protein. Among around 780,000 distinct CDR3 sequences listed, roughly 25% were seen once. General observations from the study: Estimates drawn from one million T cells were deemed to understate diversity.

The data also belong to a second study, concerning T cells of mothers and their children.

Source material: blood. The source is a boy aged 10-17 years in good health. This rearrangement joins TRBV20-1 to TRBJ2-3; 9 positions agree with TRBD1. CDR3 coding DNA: TGCAGTGCTCCACAGGGGGCATATGTGGATACGCAGTATTTT. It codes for CSAPQGAYVDTQYF.